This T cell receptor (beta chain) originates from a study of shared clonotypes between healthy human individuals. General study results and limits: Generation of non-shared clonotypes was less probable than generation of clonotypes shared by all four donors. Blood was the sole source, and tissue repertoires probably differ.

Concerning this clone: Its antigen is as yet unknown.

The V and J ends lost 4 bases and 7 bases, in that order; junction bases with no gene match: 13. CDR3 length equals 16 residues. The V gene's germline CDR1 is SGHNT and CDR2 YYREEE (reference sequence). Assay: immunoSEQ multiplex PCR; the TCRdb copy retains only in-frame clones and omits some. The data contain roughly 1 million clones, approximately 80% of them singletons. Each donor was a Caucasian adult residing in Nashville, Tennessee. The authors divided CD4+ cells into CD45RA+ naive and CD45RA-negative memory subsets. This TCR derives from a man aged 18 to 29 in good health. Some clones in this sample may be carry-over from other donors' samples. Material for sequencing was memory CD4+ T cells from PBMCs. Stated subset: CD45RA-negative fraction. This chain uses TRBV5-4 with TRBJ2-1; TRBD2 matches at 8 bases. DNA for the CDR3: TGTGCCAGCAGCCACGGTACTAGCGGAGGGGTGAATGAGCAGTTCTTC. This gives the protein CASSHGTSGGVNEQFF.